The next 8 T cell receptor beta chains were all read from a single sample in a study of blood T cell repertoires in COVID-19. Sequencing used immunoSEQ multiplex PCR; TCRdb keeps in-frame clones, though not all of them. The data contain 100,000 or so clones, roughly nine tenths of them singletons. The sequenced sample was peripheral blood. Receptors were obtained from a man aged 55 to 70 with acute or convalescent COVID-19.

The rearrangement joins TRBV9 to TRBJ2-5; D is possibly TRBD1 (6 bases). This CDR3 has 16 amino acids. The V end lost 0 bases, the J end lost 5 bases, and 17 bases lay between the germline ends. The germline V gene encodes CDR1 SGDLS and CDR2 YYNGEE. CDR3 region: CASSVAAQGIRETQYF. Written as DNA, the CDR3 is TGTGCCAGCAGCGTAGCGGCACAGGGAATAAGGGAGACCCAGTACTTC.

This clone was detected only a few times. V gene TRBV4-1 combines with J gene TRBJ2-7, with 7 bases matching TRBD1. V trimming: 0 bases; J trimming: 3 bases; junction bases outside the gene matches: 23. The germline gives CDR1 MGHRA, CDR2 YSYEKL. The CDR3 extends over 21 amino acids. This chain's CDR3 is CASSQEPLDRASRSGVYEQYV. CDR3 DNA sequence: TGCGCCAGCAGCCAAGAACCCCTAGACAGGGCTTCGAGATCAGGGGTCTACGAGCAGTACGTC.

This rearrangement joins TRBV18 to TRBJ1-2; D might be TRBD1 (6 bases). There are 17 residues in the CDR3. Germline values: CDR1 KGHSH, CDR2 LQKENI. V shed 3 bases and J shed 2 bases, with 19 bases lying between them. The CDR3 DNA reads as TGTGCCAGCTCACCGGGGGCCTCCTCTTCCTTGAACTATGGCTACACCTTC. Amino acids: CASSPGASSSLNYGYTF.

With respect to this clone: The sample holds other DNA sequences that translate to the same CDR3. The chain carries TRBV27 and TRBJ1-1; D is possibly TRBD1 (6 bases). The V end was cut by 6 bases, the J end by 0 bases, with 11 bases between. Germline assignment: CDR1 MNHEY and CDR2 SMNVEV (reference sequence). CDR3 length equals 14 residues. In DNA form, the CDR3 reads TGTGCCAGCAGCTGGGGGGGCCTGAACACTGAAGCTTTCTTT. Translated, it gives CASSWGGLNTEAFF.

The rearrangement links TRBV6-5 to TRBJ2-7; 9 positions match TRBD1. The CDR3 is 16 amino acids. With V trimmed by 4 bases and J by 2 bases, 9 bases remained unmatched. Germline-derived CDR1 and CDR2 are MNHEY and SVGAGI. The CDR3 nucleotides read TGTGCCAGCAGTTCATCCGGGGACAGGGATCCCTACGAGCAGTACGTC. The encoded protein is CASSSSGDRDPYEQYV.

In DNA, the CDR3 is TGTGCCAGTAGTCGGAGGGGCGACAATTCACCCCTCCACTTT. Protein sequence: CASSRRGDNSPLHF. V is TRBV19 and J is TRBJ1-6, with TRBD1 as a possible D gene (5 bases). The V end lost 5 bases, the J end lost 7 bases, and 12 bases lay between the germline ends. Per the germline V gene, CDR1 is LNHDA and CDR2 is SQIVND (reference sequence). The CDR3 sequence is 14 residues long.

This chain joins TRBV27 and TRBJ1-2, with D possibly being TRBD1 (6 bases). This CDR3 has 14 amino acids. The germline V gene has CDR1 MNHEY and CDR2 SMNVEV (reference sequence). Deletions cut 3 bases from V and 2 bases from J, with 10 bases between. The CDR3 DNA follows: TGTGCCAGCAGTTTGTCAGGGGCCAACTATGGCTACACCTTC. Translated, it gives CASSLSGANYGYTF.

The chain joins TRBV28 to TRBJ1-5, with TRBD1 identical over 7 bases. J was trimmed by 7 bases and V by 4 bases; bases with no gene match: 10. The CDR3 runs 15 residues. Germline CDR1 reads MDHEN; CDR2 reads SYDVKM. The CDR3 here is CASSSNRGGLQPQHF. The DNA for the CDR3 is TGTGCCAGCAGTTCGAACAGGGGCGGCTTGCAGCCCCAGCATTTT.